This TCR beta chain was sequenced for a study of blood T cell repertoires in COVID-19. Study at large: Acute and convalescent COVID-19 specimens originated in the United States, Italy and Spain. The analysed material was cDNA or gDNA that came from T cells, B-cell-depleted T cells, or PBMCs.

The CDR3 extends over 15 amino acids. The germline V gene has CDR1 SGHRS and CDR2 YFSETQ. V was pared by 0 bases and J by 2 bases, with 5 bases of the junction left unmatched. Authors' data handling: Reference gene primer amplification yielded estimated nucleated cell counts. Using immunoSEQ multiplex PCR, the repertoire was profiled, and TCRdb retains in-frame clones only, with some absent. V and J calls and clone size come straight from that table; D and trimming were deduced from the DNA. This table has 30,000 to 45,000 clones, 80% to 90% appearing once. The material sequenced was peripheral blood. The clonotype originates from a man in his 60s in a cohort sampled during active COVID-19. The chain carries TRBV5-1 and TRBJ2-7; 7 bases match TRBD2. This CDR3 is CASSLGPGGTYEQYF. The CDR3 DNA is TGCGCCAGCAGCTTGGGTCCGGGGGGTACCTACGAGCAGTACTTC.